This is a list of T cell receptor beta chains from one sample in a study of T-cell reconstitution after alpha-beta-depleted transplantation in children. TCRdb fed the PCR reads into MiXCR, producing one record per CDR3 protein. The profile shows hundreds of thousands of distinct CDR3 sequences, roughly 17% of them singletons. The specimen was PBMCs from the stem cell graft donor, collected from the stem cell graft. These receptors originate from a human donor who donated a stem cell graft to a child with acute myeloid leukemia. The CDR3 runs from the conserved cysteine through the conserved F or W. Each record gives: CDR3 DNA, CDR3 protein, J gene, D gene, clone size, V gene. A D gene is named only where the DNA matches it firmly. Not all rows give a size; the values are once, few, many and, for expanded clones, a class.

TGCAGTGCTAGGACCGCTCCGAGAGCGGGGGTGGTTATCTCCTACAATGAGCAGTTCTTC | CSARTAPRAGVVISYNEQFF | TRBJ2-1 | TRBD2 | . | TRBV20-1
TGCGCCAGCAGCTTGGAGGACCTACGTTTATTCAATGAGCAGTTCTTC | CASSLEDLRLFNEQFF | TRBJ2-1 | . | many | TRBV5-1
TGCAGTGCTAGCCTAGCGGGGGGTTTCACAGATACGCAGTATTTT | CSASLAGGFTDTQYF | TRBJ2-3 | TRBD2 | many | TRBV20-1
TGTGCCAGCAGCATTCTCGGACAGGGGAATAGTGGAAACACCATATATTTT | CASSILGQGNSGNTIYF | TRBJ1-3 | TRBD1 | . | TRBV7-9
TGTGCCAGCAGCTTAGCGGAGACATTGAACACTGAAGCTTTCTTT | CASSLAETLNTEAFF | TRBJ1-1 | . | many | TRBV7-6
TGCAGTGCTAGATCTAGATCGGCGATCCAAGAGACCCAGTACTTC | CSARSRSAIQETQYF | TRBJ2-5 | . | few | TRBV20-1
TGTGCCAGCACGACTAGCGGGATCCAAGAGACCCAGTACTTC | CASTTSGIQETQYF | TRBJ2-5 | TRBD2 | many | TRBV12-3/TRBV12-4
TGTGCCAGCAGCCCCTGGAAGGGGGCAATGACGGACGCTGAAGCTTTCTTT | CASSPWKGAMTDAEAFF | TRBJ1-1 | TRBD1 | . | TRBV7-9
TGTGCCAGCAGTACCGGGACTAGCGGGGGATTTAGCACCGGGGAGCTGTTTTTT | CASSTGTSGGFSTGELFF | TRBJ2-2 | TRBD2 | . | TRBV6-4
TGTGCCTCGAACCGGGGGGGACAGGGAAAGACCCAGTACTTC | CASNRGGQGKTQYF | TRBJ2-5 | . | . | TRBV10-3
TGCGCCAGCAGTGAACCGGGGGCTGGTTTAAATGAGCAGTTCTTC | CASSEPGAGLNEQFF | TRBJ2-1 | . | . | TRBV10-2
TGTGCCAGCAGCTTAGTTTACGGACAGTACCAAGAGACCCAGTACTTC | CASSLVYGQYQETQYF | TRBJ2-5 | . | few | TRBV7-7
TGCAGTGCCAGTGACCTGGCGAAGACCCAGTACTTC | CSASDLAKTQYF | TRBJ2-5 | . | many | TRBV20-1
TGCAGTGCTAATCCGGGGCCTGAGCAGTTCTTC | CSANPGPEQFF | TRBJ2-1 | . | many | TRBV20-1
TGTGCCAGCAGCTTGGATTGGACAGAATCCTACGAGCAGTACTTC | CASSLDWTESYEQYF | TRBJ2-7 | . | few | TRBV5-6
TGCAGTGCTAGACGGTCTGGGGCCAACGTCCTGACTTTC | CSARRSGANVLTF | TRBJ2-6 | . | few | TRBV20-1
TGTGCCAGCACTCGGGACGCCGTCGGAACCGGGGAGCTGTTTTTT | CASTRDAVGTGELFF | TRBJ2-2 | . | few | TRBV7-8
TGTGCCAGCAGCTCCAGGGACTCCCCCTACGAGCAGTACTTC | CASSSRDSPYEQYF | TRBJ2-7 | . | few | TRBV7-9
TGTGCCAGCCTTCGACAGGGGCTGAATAATTCACCCCTCCACTTT | CASLRQGLNNSPLHF | TRBJ1-6 | TRBD1 | many | TRBV12-3/TRBV12-4
TGCAGCTTGGGGGAAAGCTATGGCTACACCTTC | CSLGESYGYTF | TRBJ1-2 | . | many | TRBV29-1
TGTGCCAGCAGCCAAACCAAGAACACTGAAGCTTTCTTT | CASSQTKNTEAFF | TRBJ1-1 | . | . | TRBV7-9
TGTGCCAGCAGCCATGGGGGACAGAACAATCAGCCCCAGCATTTT | CASSHGGQNNQPQHF | TRBJ1-5 | TRBD1 | . | TRBV3-1
TGCGCCAGCGGGATGGGCAATGAGCAGTTCTTC | CASGMGNEQFF | TRBJ2-1 | . | . | TRBV5-1
TGCAGTGCTAGATCGGCGAGTACCAACACCGGGGAGCTGTTTTTT | CSARSASTNTGELFF | TRBJ2-2 | . | many | TRBV20-1
TGCAGTGCCAGTCGGGGGGGCGGAGGCACAGATACGCAGTATTTT | CSASRGGGGTDTQYF | TRBJ2-3 | TRBD2 | many | TRBV20-1
TGTGCCAGCTCACCAGGGTCAGGACAGGTGTTAAACTATGGCTACACCTTC | CASSPGSGQVLNYGYTF | TRBJ1-2 | TRBD1 | . | TRBV18
TGCAGTGTCCCGGGGGTATACACAGATACGCAGTATTTT | CSVPGVYTDTQYF | TRBJ2-3 | . | many | TRBV20-1
TGTGCCACCAGCAGTGGACAGCCCTATAGCAATCAGCCCCAGCATTTT | CATSSGQPYSNQPQHF | TRBJ1-5 | . | few | TRBV15
TGTGCCAGCAGTTTTTCAGGGGAACAGCCCCAGCATTTT | CASSFSGEQPQHF | TRBJ1-5 | . | few | TRBV12-3/TRBV12-4
TGTGCCAGCAGCCAAAGTGGGGGGGGCCCTAGCACAGATACGCAGTATTTT | CASSQSGGGPSTDTQYF | TRBJ2-3 | . | . | TRBV4-2
TGTGCCAGCAGTTCCCCGACTAGCGGGGATTCCTACGAGCAGTACTTC | CASSSPTSGDSYEQYF | TRBJ2-7 | TRBD2 | many | TRBV27
TGCAGCGTTGAGGTCATGGCCGAGTTTTCCTACGAGCAGTACTTC | CSVEVMAEFSYEQYF | TRBJ2-7 | . | many | TRBV29-1
TGTGCCACTTCAACGACAGGGGGCTACACCGGGGAGCTGTTTTTT | CATSTTGGYTGELFF | TRBJ2-2 | TRBD1 | few | TRBV24-1
TGTGCCAGCAGTGCCACGACTAGCGGGGGATACACAGATACGCAGTATTTT | CASSATTSGGYTDTQYF | TRBJ2-3 | TRBD2 | . | TRBV12-3/TRBV12-4
TGTGCCAGCAGTTTTTGTAGATTATCGGACAGACAATATAATTCACCCCTCCACTTT | CASSFCRLSDRQYNSPLHF | TRBJ1-6 | . | . | TRBV12-3/TRBV12-4
TGTGCCAGCACCCCTGGGGGTCCCGTTGACGAGCAGTACTTC | CASTPGGPVDEQYF | TRBJ2-7 | . | . | TRBV12-3/TRBV12-4
TGTGCCATCAGAGGTACTAGCGGGGGGCAGTACAATGAGCAGTTCTTC | CAIRGTSGGQYNEQFF | TRBJ2-1 | TRBD2 | many | TRBV10-3
TGTGCCAGCAGGTCTGGGTGGGTGGGTCCATTTGAGCAGTTCTTC | CASRSGWVGPFEQFF | TRBJ2-1 | . | many | TRBV7-2
TGCAGTGCTCAGAGGGGTGGCAATGAGCAGTTCTTC | CSAQRGGNEQFF | TRBJ2-1 | . | few | TRBV20-1
TGTGCCAGCAGCCCTTCGACAGGGGGCGAAGAGACCCAGTACTTC | CASSPSTGGEETQYF | TRBJ2-5 | TRBD1 | many | TRBV13
TGCGCCAGCAGCCAAGATAGAGGGACCCTCTACAATGAGCAGTTCTTC | CASSQDRGTLYNEQFF | TRBJ2-1 | . | few | TRBV4-1
TGTGCCACCAGTACACCCGGGGGGCCTTCGAGGTACAATGAGCAGTTCTTC | CATSTPGGPSRYNEQFF | TRBJ2-1 | . | few | TRBV24-1
TGTGCCAGCAGCTTAGACAGGGTAACCTACGAGCAGTACTTC | CASSLDRVTYEQYF | TRBJ2-7 | . | . | TRBV11-2
TGTGCCAGCAGTTTAACTAGCGGGGGCTACGAGCAGTACTTC | CASSLTSGGYEQYF | TRBJ2-7 | TRBD2 | many | TRBV12-3/TRBV12-4
TGCGCCAGCAGCTTGAACCCCCCGGGACTAGCGGGGAGTACAGATACGCAGTATTTT | CASSLNPPGLAGSTDTQYF | TRBJ2-3 | TRBD2 | . | TRBV5-1
TGTGCCAGCAGACCTCAGGGGGAGGAGACCCAGTACTTC | CASRPQGEETQYF | TRBJ2-5 | TRBD1 | . | TRBV7-2